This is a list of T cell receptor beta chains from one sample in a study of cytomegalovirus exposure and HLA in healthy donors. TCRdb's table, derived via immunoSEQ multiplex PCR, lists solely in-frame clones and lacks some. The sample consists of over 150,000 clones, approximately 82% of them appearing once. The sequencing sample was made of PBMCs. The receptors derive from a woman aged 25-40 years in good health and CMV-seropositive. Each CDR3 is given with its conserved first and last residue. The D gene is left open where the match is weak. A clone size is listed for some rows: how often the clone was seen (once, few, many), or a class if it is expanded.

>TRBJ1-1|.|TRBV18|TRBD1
CASSRAGTEVNTEAFF
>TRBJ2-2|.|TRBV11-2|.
CASGGSGGTGELFF
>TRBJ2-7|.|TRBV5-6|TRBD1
CASRTQTGDRYEQYF
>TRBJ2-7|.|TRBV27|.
CASSGRGPYEQYF
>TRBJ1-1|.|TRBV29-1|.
CSGTRRNTEAFF
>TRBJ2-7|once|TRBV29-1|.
CSATKGGNYEQYF
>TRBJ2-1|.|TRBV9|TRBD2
CASSTGTSAYNEQFF
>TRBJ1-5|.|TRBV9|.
CASSPGGDSNQPQHF
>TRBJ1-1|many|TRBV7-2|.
CASSIGPNTEAFF
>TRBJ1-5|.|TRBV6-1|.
CASSEAVPGGEKHF
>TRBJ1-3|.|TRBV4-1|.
CASTQSGGAGNTIYF
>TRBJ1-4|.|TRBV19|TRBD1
CASSMAGGRLFF
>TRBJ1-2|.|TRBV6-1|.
CASSGGTPQNYGYTF
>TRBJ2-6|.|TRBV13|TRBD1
CASSWGQNRGSGANVLTF
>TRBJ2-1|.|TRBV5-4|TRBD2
CASSLYGTSLREQFF
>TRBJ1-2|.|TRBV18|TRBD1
CASSPLIGTGDVDYGYTF